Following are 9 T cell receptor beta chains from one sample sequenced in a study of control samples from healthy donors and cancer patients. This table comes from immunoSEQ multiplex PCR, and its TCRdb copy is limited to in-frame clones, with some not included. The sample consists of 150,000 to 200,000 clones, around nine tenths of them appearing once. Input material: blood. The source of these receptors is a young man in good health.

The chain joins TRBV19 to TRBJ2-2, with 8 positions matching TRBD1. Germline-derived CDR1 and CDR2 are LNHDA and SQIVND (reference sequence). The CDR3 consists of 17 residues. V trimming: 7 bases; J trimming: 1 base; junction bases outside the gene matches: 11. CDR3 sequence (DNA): TGTGCCAGTACCGAGGCCGAGGACAGGGTGAACACCGGGGAGCTGTTTTTT. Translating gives CASTEAEDRVNTGELFF.

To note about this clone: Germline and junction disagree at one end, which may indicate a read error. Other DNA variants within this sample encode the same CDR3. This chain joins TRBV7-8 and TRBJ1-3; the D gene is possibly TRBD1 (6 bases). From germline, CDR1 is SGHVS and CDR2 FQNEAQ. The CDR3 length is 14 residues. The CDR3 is CASSKQGTGNTIYF. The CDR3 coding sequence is TGCGCCAGCAGCAAACAGGGTACTGGAAACACCATATATTTT.

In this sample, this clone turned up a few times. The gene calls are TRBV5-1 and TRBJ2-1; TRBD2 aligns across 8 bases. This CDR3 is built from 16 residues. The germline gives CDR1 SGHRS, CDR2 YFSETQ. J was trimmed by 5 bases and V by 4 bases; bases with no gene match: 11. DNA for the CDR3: TGCGCCAGCAGCCCCGGATTTAGCGGGGCGGACAATGAGCAGTTCTTC. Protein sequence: CASSPGFSGADNEQFF.

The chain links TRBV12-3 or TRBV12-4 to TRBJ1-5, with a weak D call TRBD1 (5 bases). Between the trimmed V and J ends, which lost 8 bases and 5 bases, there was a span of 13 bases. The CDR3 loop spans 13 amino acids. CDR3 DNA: TGTGCCAGCCAAGGGGCCCTTTATCAGCCCCAGCATTTT. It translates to CASQGALYQPQHF.

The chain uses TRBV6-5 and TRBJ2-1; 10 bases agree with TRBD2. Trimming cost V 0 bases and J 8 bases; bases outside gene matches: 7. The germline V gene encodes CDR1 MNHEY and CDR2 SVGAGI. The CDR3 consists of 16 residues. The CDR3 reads CASSYSASGGGDEQFF. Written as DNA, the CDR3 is TGTGCCAGCAGTTACTCGGCTAGCGGGGGAGGCGATGAGCAGTTCTTC.

This chain's CDR3 is CASSSRAHEQYF. The CDR3 bases are TGTGCCAGCAGCTCCCGGGCACACGAGCAGTACTTC. V gene TRBV3-1 (or the pseudogene TRBV3-2) combines with J gene TRBJ2-7; no clear D gene. Trimming removed 5 bases from V and 5 bases from J, with 10 bases in between. Germline CDR1 LGHDT, CDR2 YNNKEL (reference sequence). The CDR3 contains 12 residues.

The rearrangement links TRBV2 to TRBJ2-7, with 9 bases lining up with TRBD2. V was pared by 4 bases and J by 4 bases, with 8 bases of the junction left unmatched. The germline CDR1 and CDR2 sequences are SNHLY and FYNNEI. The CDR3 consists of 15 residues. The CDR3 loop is CASSAVSGGVYEQYF. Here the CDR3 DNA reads TGTGCCAGCAGTGCGGTTAGCGGGGGTGTTTACGAGCAGTACTTC.

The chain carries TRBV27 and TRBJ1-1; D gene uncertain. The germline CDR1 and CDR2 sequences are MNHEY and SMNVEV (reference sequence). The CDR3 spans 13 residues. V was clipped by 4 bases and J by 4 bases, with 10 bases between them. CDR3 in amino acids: CASSYQESTEAFF. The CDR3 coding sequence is TGTGCCAGCAGTTACCAGGAGAGCACTGAAGCTTTCTTT.

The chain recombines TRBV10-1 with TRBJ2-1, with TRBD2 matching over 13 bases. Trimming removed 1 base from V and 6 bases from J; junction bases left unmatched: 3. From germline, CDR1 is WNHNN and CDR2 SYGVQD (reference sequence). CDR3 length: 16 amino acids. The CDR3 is CASSELRTSGGNEQFF. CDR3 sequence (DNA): TGCGCCAGCAGTGAGTTGCGGACTAGCGGGGGCAATGAGCAGTTCTTC.